This T cell receptor beta chain was retrieved from a study of T cell repertoires in cytomegalovirus infection. In the study overall: CMV infection plus the matching HLA type was flagged by public TCR beta signatures.

MiXCR was run by TCRdb on the reads, yielding one entry per CDR3 protein. The data contain 170,000 or so distinct CDR3 sequences, roughly 17% of them singletons. The CDR3 extends over 15 amino acids. Per the germline V gene, CDR1 is SGHVS and CDR2 is FNYEAQ. This clonotype was seen only once. The antigen is unknown. The junction does not match germline at one end; this may be a read error. Findings of the study overall: HLA-C-restricted CMV-specific TCR beta clonotypes were dominant in the ex vivo response. CMV carriers with the relevant HLA were identified by cumulative public TCR beta family frequency.

This rearrangement joins TRBV7-6 to TRBJ1-5; 8 positions agree with TRBD1. The origin of this receptor is a human donor in good health (CMV status not recorded). Some clones in this sample may be carry-over from other donors' samples. Sequenced sample: CD8+ T cells from PBMCs. The CDR3 reads CAISLVDRGNQPQHF. The CDR3 coding sequence is TGTGCCATCAGCTTAGTGGACAGGGGCAATCAGCCCCAGCATTTT.